A single sample is the source of the 5 T cell receptor beta chains below, sequenced in a study of control samples from healthy donors and cancer patients. Generated by immunoSEQ multiplex PCR, the TCRdb table keeps only in-frame clones and is missing some. Here the sample spans some 150,000 clones, more than 90% being singletons. Sample: blood. The receptors were sampled from a man younger than 40 in good health.

V and J are TRBV27 and TRBJ2-7; D might be TRBD1 or TRBD2, each matching 6 bases. V shed 6 bases and J shed 3 bases, with 12 bases lying between them. This CDR3 is built from 13 residues. Per germline, CDR1 MNHEY and CDR2 SMNVEV (reference sequence). Here the CDR3 DNA reads TGTGCCAGCAGCGCGGGACACAGCTACGAGCAGTACTTC. Protein sequence: CASSAGHSYEQYF.

The V gene is TRBV9, the J gene TRBJ2-7; D unclear. The CDR3 is 14 amino acids. In germline, CDR1 is SGDLS, CDR2 YYNGEE. V was clipped by 0 bases and J by 3 bases, with 10 bases between them. This CDR3 reads CASSVGGPNYEQYF. As DNA, the CDR3 is TGTGCCAGCAGCGTAGGTGGTCCGAACTACGAGCAGTACTTC.

The chain couples TRBV4-1 to TRBJ2-7; TRBD2 aligns across 14 bases. From germline, CDR1 is MGHRA and CDR2 YSYEKL. This CDR3 comprises 18 residues. The V gene end was trimmed by 3 bases and the J gene end by 7 bases; junction bases not matched to a gene: 14. The CDR3 DNA is TGCGCCAGCAGCCACCCGGGACTAGCGGGGGAGACCTTGGGGGAGCAGTACTTC. Amino acid sequence: CASSHPGLAGETLGEQYF.

The chain carries TRBV5-8 and TRBJ1-2; D might be TRBD1 (5 bases). The germline V gene has CDR1 SGHTS and CDR2 YDEGEE. V lost 4 bases and J lost 3, with 16 bases in between. CDR3 length: 15 residues. CDR3 amino acids: CASSPGTAVDYGYTF. CDR3 coding DNA: TGTGCCAGCAGCCCCGGGACCGCCGTGGACTATGGCTACACCTTC.

The chain combines TRBV2 with TRBJ2-3; D uncertain. The length of the CDR3 is 14 residues. Germline V gene sequence: CDR1 SNHLY, CDR2 FYNNEI. V was clipped by 7 bases and J by 0 bases, with 11 bases between them. This CDR3 is CASKVATSTDTQYF. In DNA form, the CDR3 reads TGTGCCAGCAAAGTGGCCACTAGCACAGATACGCAGTATTTT.